Shown below are 30 T cell receptor beta chains from a single sample sequenced in a study of shared clonotypes between healthy human individuals. TCRdb's table, derived via immunoSEQ multiplex PCR, lists solely in-frame clones and lacks some. Of about 2 million clones in the sample, roughly 94% were seen once. Input material: naive CD4+ T cells sorted from blood. Subset of the sample: CD45RA+ positively selected. Receptors were obtained from a man aged 18 to 30 in good health.

This clone has just a few counts. The chain has TRBV4-3 and TRBJ1-2; a weak D match, TRBD1 (5 bases). V was pared by 0 bases and J by 4 bases, with 12 bases between. Germline CDR1 is LGHNA and CDR2 is YSLEER. The CDR3 runs to 15 residues. As DNA, the CDR3 is TGCGCCAGCAGCCAAGAGTCGTCGGGGCCCTATGGCTACACCTTC. Protein sequence: CASSQESSGPYGYTF.

The chain joins TRBV10-3 to TRBJ2-1, with D tentatively TRBD2 (5 bases). This CDR3 is 13 amino acids long. From germline, CDR1 is ENHRY and CDR2 SYGVKD. V lost 10 bases, J lost 3 bases, and 13 bases lay in between. The CDR3 loop is CATRPGSYNEQFF. DNA of the CDR3: TGTGCCACTCGACCGGGGAGCTACAATGAGCAGTTCTTC.

The chain employs TRBV18 and TRBJ2-4; TRBD1 matches 8 bases. Looked up from germline, CDR1 is KGHSH and CDR2 is LQKENI. Trimming took 1 base from V and 2 from J; bases not matched to a gene: 7. The CDR3 sequence is 17 residues long. CDR3 DNA sequence: TGTGCCAGCTCACCACAAGCAGGGGGCAAGTCCAAAAACATTCAGTACTTC. Its translation: CASSPQAGGKSKNIQYF.

The chain employs TRBV5-1 and TRBJ2-6; TRBD2 matches at 13 bases. Losses at the gene ends were 4 bases for V and 4 bases for J; bases not matched to a gene: 5. CDR1 SGHRS and CDR2 YFSETQ come from the germline V gene. CDR3 size: 17 residues. CDR3 sequence reads: CASSKTSGGPGANVLTF. The CDR3 bases are TGCGCCAGCAGCAAGACTAGCGGGGGGCCCGGGGCCAACGTCCTGACTTTC.

The J gene is TRBJ2-3, the V gene TRBV6-4; D gene ambiguous. CDR3 length: 15 amino acids. In germline, CDR1 is MRHNA, CDR2 SNTAGT. With 3 bases removed from V and 0 bases from J, the gap between germline ends came to 10 bases. DNA of the CDR3: TGTGCCAGCAGTGAACGGGTCTCTAGCACAGATACGCAGTATTTT. Its protein is CASSERVSSTDTQYF.

DNA for the CDR3: TGCGCCAGCAGCCAAGATCCCCAGGAAGCTAACTATGGCTACACCTTC. Its translation is CASSQDPQEANYGYTF. This chain links TRBV4-3 with TRBJ1-2; D is uncertain. Per germline, CDR1 LGHNA and CDR2 YSLEER. Trimming removed 0 bases from V and 0 bases from J, with 11 bases in between. The CDR3 has 16 residues.

The gene calls are TRBV19 and TRBJ1-2; possibly TRBD1 for D (5 bases). CDR1 and CDR2 (germline): LNHDA, SQIVND (reference sequence). The V gene lost 6 bases and the J gene lost 7 bases, with 15 bases spanning the gap. The CDR3 is 13 amino acids. DNA of the CDR3: TGTGCCAGTAGATCCAGGGCAACCGGTGGCTACACCTTC. This codes for CASRSRATGGYTF.

The rearrangement joins TRBV25-1 to TRBJ2-7; 8 bases are shared with TRBD2. The length of the CDR3 is 17 residues. V lost 3 bases to trimming and J lost 6 bases; unmatched junction nucleotides: 16. CDR1 MGHDK and CDR2 SYGVNS come from the germline V gene. CDR3 sequence (DNA): TGTGCCAGCAGTGATAGGTATGGGAATCCCGGGAGGGGCGAGCAGTACTTC. The encoded protein is CASSDRYGNPGRGEQYF.

As for this clone: Other DNA sequences in this sample translate to the same CDR3. The chain has TRBV6-1 and TRBJ1-2; 7 bases match TRBD1. Per germline, CDR1 MNHNS and CDR2 SASEGT. The CDR3 sequence is 13 residues long. After removal of 6 bases from V and 5 bases from J, the junction contained 6 bases not matched to a gene. The CDR3 DNA sequence: TGTGCCAGCAGCGGGGGGACAGTATATGGCTACACCTTC. Its protein is CASSGGTVYGYTF.

Of note for this clone: Within the sample, other DNA sequences also encode this same CDR3. The chain uses TRBV2 and TRBJ2-2; no clear D. There are 11 residues in the CDR3. Germline-derived CDR1 and CDR2 are SNHLY and FYNNEI. V was shortened by 5 bases and J by 2 bases, with 0 bases between the two germline ends. The CDR3 coding sequence is TGTGCCAGCAGTAACACCGGGGAGCTGTTTTTT. Protein sequence: CASSNTGELFF.

The DNA for the CDR3 is TGTGCCAGTAGTGTCGGACAGGGGGTGTCCTATGGCTACACCTTC. Translating gives CASSVGQGVSYGYTF. The rearrangement links TRBV19 to TRBJ1-2, with 10 positions matching TRBD1. Germline CDR1 reads LNHDA; CDR2 reads SQIVND (reference sequence). The CDR3 extends over 15 amino acids. J was trimmed by 4 bases and V by 5 bases; bases with no gene match: 7.

The chain combines TRBV28 with TRBJ2-1; 11 bases are a match to TRBD2. This CDR3 contains 15 residues. The germline V gene encodes CDR1 MDHEN and CDR2 SYDVKM. V shed 5 bases and J 7 bases; nucleotides not matched to a gene: 7. Here the CDR3 reads CASSRLAGSSNEQFF. CDR3 sequence (DNA): TGTGCCAGCAGTCGACTAGCGGGGTCCTCAAATGAGCAGTTCTTC.

This rearrangement joins TRBV28 to TRBJ1-2, with 10 bases that match TRBD1. Germline V gene sequence: CDR1 MDHEN, CDR2 SYDVKM. Losses at the gene ends were 5 bases for V and 6 bases for J; bases not matched to a gene: 9. The CDR3 consists of 15 residues. CDR3 sequence: CASSPSTGQGHGYTF. CDR3 DNA: TGTGCCAGCAGTCCAAGCACGGGACAGGGGCATGGCTACACCTTC.

This clone was detected a few times. The sample has other DNA sequences that encode this CDR3 too. The V call is TRBV5-1, the J call TRBJ2-3; D not resolved. This CDR3 region has 12 residues. V was cut by 0 bases and J by 5 bases, with 4 bases left in between. Germline assignment: CDR1 SGHRS and CDR2 YFSETQ. The CDR3 DNA reads as TGCGCCAGCAGCTTGGGAGGAGATACGCAGTATTTT. Translation: CASSLGGDTQYF.

Worth noting for this clone: This same CDR3 is encoded by further DNA sequences in the sample. The V and J genes are TRBV30 and TRBJ2-5; D possibly corresponds to TRBD2 (6 bases). The CDR3 runs to 13 residues. V gave up 3 bases and J gave up 1 base, with 9 bases separating them. CDR1 and CDR2 (germline): GTSNPN, SVGIG (reference sequence). The CDR3 DNA is TGTGCCTGGAGCCCGGGACTCCAAGAGACCCAGTACTTC. Amino acids: CAWSPGLQETQYF.

In this sample, this clone turned up once. The V call is TRBV5-1, the J call TRBJ2-7; 7 nucleotides line up with TRBD1. This CDR3 is built from 14 residues. Germline assignment: CDR1 SGHRS and CDR2 YFSETQ. The V and J ends lost 4 bases and 4 bases, in that order; junction bases with no gene match: 8. The CDR3 protein is CASSINRGVYEQYF. The CDR3, as DNA: TGCGCCAGCAGCATAAACAGGGGTGTTTACGAGCAGTACTTC.

This clone has a single count. This chain links TRBV7-2 with TRBJ1-4; the match to TRBD1 covers 9 bases. Germline lookup yields CDR1 SGHTA and CDR2 FQGNSA. The length of the CDR3 is 17 residues. V lost 4 bases and J lost 8; bases outside the gene matches: 14. The CDR3 nucleotides are TGTGCCAGCAGCTCACGGACCAGGTCGGGGACAGGGGAAAAACTGTTTTTT. Translating it yields CASSSRTRSGTGEKLFF.

The chain is built from TRBV9 and TRBJ1-1; no reliable D call. V lost 0 bases to trimming and J lost 1 base, with 10 bases between them. This CDR3 contains 15 residues. Per germline, CDR1 SGDLS and CDR2 YYNGEE. CDR3 coding DNA: TGTGCCAGCAGCGTAGAACCGGATGCGAACACTGAAGCTTTCTTT. Its translation is CASSVEPDANTEAFF.

CDR3 sequence (DNA): TGTGCCAGCAGCTTGGACAGGGGTCACGAGCAGTACTTC. It translates to CASSLDRGHEQYF. This chain uses TRBV5-4 with TRBJ2-7; 7 bases map to TRBD1. This CDR3 is 13 amino acids long. Germline lookup yields CDR1 SGHNT and CDR2 YYREEE (reference sequence). V trimming: 0 bases; J trimming: 5 bases; junction bases outside the gene matches: 2.

The chain recombines TRBV6-5 with TRBJ1-1, with D tentatively TRBD1 (6 bases). The V and J ends lost 10 bases and 6 bases respectively, with 24 bases between them. This CDR3 spans 15 amino acids. Germline values: CDR1 MNHEY, CDR2 SVGAGI. The CDR3 nucleotides read TGTGCCACATCCAGGGGTGGCCGGGGGACCTCTGAAGCTTTCTTT. Translation gives CATSRGGRGTSEAFF.

This clone was seen once. The chain combines TRBV18 with TRBJ2-7; D is perhaps TRBD1 (5 bases). The CDR3 runs to 12 residues. V was pared by 5 bases and J by 4 bases, with 9 bases between. Germline CDR1 and CDR2: KGHSH and LQKENI. CDR3 in amino acids: CASSVTDYEQYF. The CDR3 DNA reads as TGTGCCAGCTCAGTGACAGATTACGAGCAGTACTTC.

The chain links TRBV6-5 to TRBJ2-7; the match to TRBD1 covers 8 bases. Germline CDR1 reads MNHEY; CDR2 reads SVGAGI. This CDR3 has 14 residues. Trimming cost V 6 bases and J 5 bases; bases outside gene matches: 9. CDR3 in DNA: TGTGCCAGCAGCCTAGGACAGGGCGTGCACGAGCAGTACTTC. Translated, it gives CASSLGQGVHEQYF.

The chain employs TRBV27 and TRBJ2-7; 9 nucleotides match TRBD2. The CDR3 has 14 residues. With 3 bases clipped from V and 7 bases from J, the junction kept 7 bases outside the gene matches. Per the germline V gene, CDR1 is MNHEY and CDR2 is SMNVEV (reference sequence). The CDR3 is CASSFIAGAGEQYF. CDR3 sequence (DNA): TGTGCCAGCAGTTTTATAGCGGGAGCGGGAGAGCAGTACTTC.

CDR3 sequence reads: CASSYGAPPYEQYF. The DNA of the CDR3 is TGCGCCAGCAGCTATGGGGCCCCGCCCTACGAGCAGTACTTC. This chain joins TRBV5-1 and TRBJ2-7; tentatively, D is TRBD1 (5 bases). Germline V gene lookup returns CDR1 SGHRS and CDR2 YFSETQ. CDR3 length: 14 residues. Trimming took off 3 bases at V and 2 bases at J, with 12 bases between the two ends.

This clone was observed once. This chain's CDR3 is CASSQAGGRADTQYF. CDR3 nucleotides: TGCGCCAGCAGCCAAGCGGGGGGGCGCGCAGATACGCAGTATTTT. The J gene is TRBJ2-3, the V gene TRBV4-3, with 8 bases matching TRBD2. V lost 1 base, J lost 4 bases, and 4 bases stayed unmatched. CDR1 is LGHNA and CDR2 is YSLEER in the germline V gene. There are 15 residues in the CDR3.

The chain is built from TRBV29-1 and TRBJ2-7; D is unresolved. The germline V and J ends were trimmed by 3 bases and 1 base, with 13 bases remaining between them. This CDR3 is 14 amino acids long. The germline V gene has CDR1 SQVTM and CDR2 ANQGSEA. In DNA, the CDR3 is TGCAGCGTTGACGCGAGAGTGGGTTCCTACGAGCAGTACTTC. Translated, it gives CSVDARVGSYEQYF.

The rearrangement joins TRBV7-3 to TRBJ2-3, with D perhaps given as TRBD1 or TRBD2 (6 bases each). Trimming cost V 5 bases and J 6 bases, with 21 bases left between them. CDR1 and CDR2 from the germline V gene are SGHTA and FQGTGA. This CDR3 has 16 amino acids. CDR3 residues: CASSPLGGRADDTQYF. In DNA, the CDR3 is TGTGCCAGCAGCCCACTCGGGGGCCGGGCAGATGATACGCAGTATTTT.

J is TRBJ2-7 and V is TRBV6-5, with D unresolved. The CDR3 length is 15 residues. CDR1 and CDR2 (germline): MNHEY, SVGAGI. V lost 0 bases to trimming and J lost 2 bases, with 11 bases between them. The chain's CDR3 is CASSYSRGSAYEQYF. In DNA, the CDR3 is TGTGCCAGCAGTTACTCCCGAGGAAGTGCCTACGAGCAGTACTTC.

A word on this clone: This sample also contains other DNA sequences that code for the same CDR3. The V and J genes are TRBV30 and TRBJ2-1; perhaps D is TRBD1 or TRBD2 (5 bases each). The germline V gene encodes CDR1 GTSNPN and CDR2 SVGIG (reference sequence). With 2 bases removed from V and 0 bases from J, the gap between germline ends came to 11 bases. The CDR3 is 15 amino acids. The CDR3 DNA is TGTGCCTGGAGTTTAGGGACCTCCTCCTACAATGAGCAGTTCTTC. Amino acids: CAWSLGTSSYNEQFF.

The V and J genes are TRBV19 and TRBJ2-5; D remains unclear. Germline CDR1 and CDR2: LNHDA and SQIVND (reference sequence). The CDR3 is 14 amino acids. Trimming took off 5 bases at V and 5 bases at J, with 15 bases between the two ends. This chain's CDR3 is CASSAHWKMETQYF. DNA for the CDR3: TGTGCCAGTAGTGCCCACTGGAAAATGGAGACCCAGTACTTC.